This TCR beta chain was sequenced for a study of shared T cell receptors in the human thymus (dated by TCRdb to the early 2020s). Regarding the complete study: The study examined how the human thymus generates shared, self-reactive T-cell receptor alpha chains.

The method behind the library was the immunoSEQ multiplex PCR assay. TCRdb took this table from immuneACCESS and kept in-frame rearrangements with V and J called. Such tables lack part of the clones; where checked against another copy, unresolved V genes explain under half of the gap, and the rest is unexplained. Recorded for this sample are hundreds of thousands of clones; 70% to 90% of them occurred a single time. Roughly 0.0094% of the sample goes to the ten largest clones. Per the germline V gene (reference sequence), LNHNV is the CDR1 and YYDKDF is the CDR2. The CDR3 goes from the cysteine to the phenylalanine over 15 residues. Only CDR3 DNA is held: 45 bases, read in frame from base 1. Deletion took 1 base off V and 0 bases off J, with a span of 10 bases between the germline ends. About this clone itself: Its binding antigen is unknown. Base qualities are not recorded, but no much larger clone differs from it by a single base.

These data were also reused for a study on human thymus T cells. The second paper states: Immunologically healthy infants undergoing open corrective cardiac surgery for congenital heart defects in Finland were used as donors. Thymus tissue was collected as surgical resects that were removed during corrective cardiac surgery. Biased V and J gene segment usage appeared to be present in both thymic and peripheral blood repertoires. According to the related research, thymic TCR repertoires were highly overlapping among unrelated individuals. The study characterized TCR alpha and beta repertoires from under ten infant thymus samples and a few related peripheral blood samples. The infant donors were about 6 to 244 days old, and the cohort included five to seven males and a couple of females. Thymocytes were mechanically released from the tissue and were stored as pellets of roughly 9-30 million cells at -70 degrees C. A QIAsymphony instrument was used to extract genomic DNA from frozen cell pellets. The immunoSEQ multiplex PCR assay was used to amplify the TCRB and TCRAD loci from a standardized quantity of quality-controlled genomic DNA. The V(D)J region was spanned by amplicons of a length sufficient to cover the CDR3 and to identify V and J genes. Amplicon sequencing was performed on an Illumina platform through the commercial immunoSEQ service. Corrections for primer bias and sequencing errors followed previously described methods, while TCRAD and TCRB definitions were based on the IMGT database. Analysis of the repertoires was done with immunoSEQ Analyzer 3.0 and VDJTools and included basic statistics, V/J segment usage, diversity estimates, rarefaction and pairwise overlap. Diversity was estimated using the Chao1, ChaoE, Efron-Thisted, Shannon and inverse Simpson indices, and was also estimated on datasets down-sampled to the size of the smallest sample. For repertoire overlap, CDR3 nucleotide sequence, V gene and J gene had to match strictly, and clustering was done by Jaccard-based multidimensional scaling. On average, thymus samples gave about 810,000 unique TCRB clonotypes, whereas blood samples gave roughly 80,000.

The sequence is built from TRBV15 and TRBJ2-7; confidence is insufficient to name the D gene. Source material: thymocytes. This sequence originates from a boy in the first two years of life with a congenital heart defect. Donor details come from another sample of the same person, matched by shared clones. In nucleotides, the sequence is TGTGCCACCAGCAGAGCCGAAACTGGCTCCTACGAGCAGTACTTC. The resulting protein is CATSRAETGSYEQYF. Here the CDR3 is joined to the reference TRBV15 and TRBJ2-7 genes, and the full variable domain is: DAMVIQNPRYQVTQFGKPVTLSCSQTLNHNVMYWYQQKSSQAPKLLFHYYDKDFNNEADTPDNFQSRRPNTSFCFLDIRSPGLGDTAMYLCATSRAETGSYEQYFGPGTRLTVT.